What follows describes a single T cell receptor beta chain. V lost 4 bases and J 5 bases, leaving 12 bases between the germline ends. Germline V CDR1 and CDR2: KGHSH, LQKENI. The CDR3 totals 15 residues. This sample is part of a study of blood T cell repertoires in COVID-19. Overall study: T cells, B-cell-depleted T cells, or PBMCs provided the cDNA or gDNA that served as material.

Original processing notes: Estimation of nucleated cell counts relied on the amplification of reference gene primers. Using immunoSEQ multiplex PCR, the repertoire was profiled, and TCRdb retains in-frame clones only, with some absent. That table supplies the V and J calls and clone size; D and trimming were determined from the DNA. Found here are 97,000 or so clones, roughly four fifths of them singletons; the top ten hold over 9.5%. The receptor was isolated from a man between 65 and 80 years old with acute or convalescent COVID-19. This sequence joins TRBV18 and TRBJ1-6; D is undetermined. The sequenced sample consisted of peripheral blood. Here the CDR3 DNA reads TGTGCCAGCTCACGTGGTAGCCTCAATAATTCACCCCTCCACTTT. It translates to CASSRGSLNNSPLHF.